This TCR beta chain originates from a study of quantifying T cell responses using KT2 cells. Study details: RNA was reverse transcribed with TCR alpha and beta constant-region primers.

The cDNA 3' end received a ligated oligonucleotide with a UMI. The first PCR ran 4 to 5 cycles with an equimolar RC1.1 and RC1.2 beta primer mix. TCRdb recomputed calls from the UMI-ligation and nested PCR reads with MiXCR, one row per CDR3 protein. The sample records 45,000 to 65,000 distinct CDR3 sequences, about 12% being singletons. Losses at the gene ends were 5 bases for V and 1 base for J; bases not matched to a gene: 5. The CDR3 covers 14 residues. The germline gives CDR1 SGHTA, CDR2 FQGNSA. General study points: KT2 sequence counts showed saturation when very many KT2 cells were spiked in.

KT2, a clone with a known TCR, was spiked into unfractionated PBMC. This clonotype has just a few counts. What it recognizes is unknown. The chain is built from TRBV7-2 and TRBJ2-7, with 7 bases aligning to TRBD1. Sequenced: PBMCs spiked with cells of the T cell clone KT2. This receptor was taken from a human donor. The CDR3 DNA follows: TGTGCCAGCAGCCCTGGACAGGAGTCCTACGAGCAGTACTTC. Its protein is CASSPGQESYEQYF.